This entry lists 8 T cell receptor beta chains sequenced from one sample in a study of T-cell memory formation after mild COVID-19. One entry per CDR3 protein results from TCRdb running MiXCR on the 5' RACE reads. The data contain hundreds of thousands of distinct CDR3 sequences, 15% to 20% of them singletons. Sequencing used PBMCs or a T cell subset sorted from them (not recorded which). These receptors all stem from an adult woman who had mild COVID-19 (a few samples of this study predate the infection). Cell type and time point are not known.

The chain joins TRBV7-6 to TRBJ2-7; TRBD2 matches at 12 bases. Germline CDR1 and CDR2: SGHVS and FNYEAQ. J was trimmed by 3 bases and V by 5 bases; bases with no gene match: 8. This CDR3 spans 16 amino acids. The CDR3 is CASSPGLAGTYYEQYF. As DNA, the CDR3 is TGTGCCAGCAGCCCAGGACTAGCGGGGACCTACTACGAGCAGTACTTC.

In this sample, this clonotype turned up a few times. The chain is built from TRBV20-1 and TRBJ2-5, with 8 nucleotides matching TRBD1. Losses at the gene ends were 3 bases for V and 5 bases for J; bases not matched to a gene: 5. This CDR3 has 13 amino acids. CDR1 DFQATT and CDR2 SNEGSKA come from the germline V gene (reference sequence). CDR3 sequence reads: CSASPRGRETQYF. CDR3 sequence (DNA): TGCAGTGCTAGCCCCAGGGGGCGCGAGACCCAGTACTTC.

The chain is built from TRBV7-9 and TRBJ2-1; no definite D call. Germline V lookup: CDR1 SEHNR, CDR2 FQNEAQ (reference sequence). CDR3 length: 12 residues. The V and J ends lost 2 bases and 6 bases respectively, with 5 bases between them. The CDR3 reads CASSLLSNEQFF. CDR3 DNA sequence: TGTGCCAGCAGCTTACTGAGCAATGAGCAGTTCTTC.

The chain combines TRBV7-9 with TRBJ2-2; D unclear. Trimming stripped 1 base from V and 4 bases from J, with 4 bases between. Germline V gene data show CDR1 as SEHNR and CDR2 as FQNEAQ (reference sequence). This CDR3 has 13 residues. The CDR3 loop is CASSLDRTGELFF. CDR3 nucleotide sequence: TGTGCCAGCAGCTTAGATCGCACCGGGGAGCTGTTTTTT.

V and J are TRBV5-1 and TRBJ1-4; 7 bases are shared with TRBD1. The CDR3 consists of 14 residues. Unmatched junction bases numbered 5, after V lost 1 base and J lost 8 bases. Per the germline V gene, CDR1 is SGHRS and CDR2 is YFSETQ. The CDR3 region is CASSLMPGGEKLFF. As DNA, the CDR3 is TGCGCCAGCAGCTTGATGCCAGGGGGGGAAAAACTGTTTTTT.

In DNA form, the CDR3 reads TGTGCCAGCAGACAGGAGACAACCTACGAGCAGTACTTC. Translated: CASRQETTYEQYF. V gene TRBV6-5 combines with J gene TRBJ2-7; weak D call: TRBD1 (5 bases). V was shortened by 6 bases and J by 2 bases, with 11 bases between the two germline ends. The length of the CDR3 is 13 residues. In germline, CDR1 is MNHEY, CDR2 SVGAGI.

This clonotype was picked up a small number of times. The chain employs TRBV24-1 and TRBJ2-1; D tentatively reads TRBD1 or TRBD2 (5 bases each). This CDR3 is built from 18 residues. In germline, CDR1 is KGHDR, CDR2 SFDVKD. Trimming cost V 1 base and J 1 base, with 16 bases left between them. The DNA for the CDR3 is TGTGCCACCAGTGATTTTAGGACTCCCACAGGTTCCTACAATGAGCAGTTCTTC. It yields the protein CATSDFRTPTGSYNEQFF.

The chain is built from TRBV4-2 and TRBJ2-1; 10 bases are a match to TRBD2. J was trimmed by 8 bases and V by 6 bases; bases with no gene match: 16. The CDR3 runs to 17 residues. Germline values: CDR1 LGHNA, CDR2 YNFKEQ. The CDR3 loop is CASRQPRASGRSDEQFF. The CDR3 nucleotides read TGTGCCAGCAGGCAGCCTAGGGCTAGCGGGAGATCTGATGAGCAGTTCTTC.